This is a list of T cell receptor beta chains from one sample in a study of early T cells in non-severe SARS-CoV-2 infection. A single record per CDR3 protein comes from TCRdb applying MiXCR to the 5' RACE reads. The sample has some 30,000 distinct CDR3 sequences, 4.1% seen once. Sequenced material: whole blood. These receptors were taken from an adult who was a healthcare worker with PCR-confirmed SARS-CoV-2 infection or an uninfected control (not recorded which). Both conserved end residues are trimmed from each CDR3.

TRBJ1-4,TRBV6-5,ASSYSEPLNEKLF
TRBJ1-4,TRBV11-2,ASSMGINEKLF
TRBJ2-3,TRBV6-5,ASSTAGVGRSTDTQY
TRBJ1-1,TRBV10-2,ASSEPGQNTEVF
TRBJ1-2,TRBV5-4,ASSLDRDSLYT
TRBJ1-2,TRBV7-3,ASSPGGGTYGYT
TRBJ1-2,TRBV30,AWSVGTATANYGYT
TRBJ2-3,TRBV19,ASSIESPRDTQY
TRBJ2-2,TRBV7-6,ATSPREGDGELF
TRBJ2-1,TRBV11-1,ASSQGLAGESSYNEQF
TRBJ1-5,TRBV2,ASEGQGDQPQH
TRBJ2-5,TRBV20-1,SARLRDRQETQY
TRBJ1-5,TRBV20-1,SAEDRGQPQH
TRBJ2-3,TRBV11-2,ASSGGGTSGGATQY
TRBJ1-1,TRBV6-2/TRBV6-3,ASSPRGPLNTEAF
TRBJ2-6,TRBV5-6,ASSAGSITGANVLT
TRBJ2-3,TRBV5-1,ASSLGLRGGATDTQY
TRBJ2-7,TRBV27,ASSLQRHSYEQY
TRBJ1-2,TRBV6-5,ASSYSDRYGYT
TRBJ2-6,TRBV27,ASKGVAASGANVLT
TRBJ1-1,TRBV18,ASSPREDTEAF
TRBJ1-1,TRBV19,ASSVYLNTEAF
TRBJ1-4,TRBV6-5,ASSDGTPANEKLF
TRBJ2-1,TRBV24-1,ATSDLAGGPAEQF
TRBJ1-5,TRBV29-1,SVGGEAQH
TRBJ2-4,TRBV12-3/TRBV12-4,ASSLRTGDIQY
TRBJ2-7,TRBV4-1,ASSQDPSGAYEQY
TRBJ2-7,TRBV30,AWSSGFLYEQY
TRBJ2-1,TRBV29-1,SGGLAGNYNEQF
TRBJ1-1,TRBV11-2,ASSLQLRTGDTEAF
TRBJ2-2,TRBV6-1,ASSVRTGELF
TRBJ2-7,TRBV10-3,AISVQGDHEQY
TRBJ1-4,TRBV25-1,ASSLRGSATNEKLF
TRBJ2-3,TRBV12-2,ASRLACRGSPRQGQY
TRBJ2-1,TRBV27,ASRGTSGVNEQF
TRBJ2-3,TRBV12-3/TRBV12-4,ASSFNLGGDTQY
TRBJ2-2,TRBV27,ATKGLAGWTGELF
TRBJ2-1,TRBV7-3,ASSLIGTSGGYNEQF
TRBJ1-1,TRBV7-9,ASSQVDRYLMNTEAF
TRBJ1-6,TRBV7-9,ASSPSGGSYNSPLH